Listed below are T cell receptor beta chains from one sample, sequenced in a study of blood T cell repertoires in COVID-19. The repertoire was sequenced with immunoSEQ multiplex PCR; TCRdb's copy has only in-frame clones and lacks some. The table has almost 70,000 clones, about 87% seen once. The sample was peripheral blood. These receptors were collected from a woman aged 70 to 79 with acute or convalescent COVID-19. CDR3s include the opening cysteine and the closing phenylalanine or tryptophan. D genes are given only for firm matches. For some rows the clone size is stated as once, few or many, or as a class when expanded; others skip it.

d_call	j_call	v_call	clone_size	cdr3_nt	cdr3_aa
-	TRBJ1-1	TRBV5-1	-	TGCGCCAGCAGCTTGGATCGGAACACTGAAGCTTTCTTT	CASSLDRNTEAFF
-	TRBJ2-7	TRBV6-5	once	TGTGCCAGCAGTTACCGTGGGGCAGCAGTACCGGAGGGGCAGTACTTC	CASSYRGAAVPEGQYF
TRBD1	TRBJ1-2	TRBV19	-	TGTGCCAGTAGTCGGGACAGTTGGGGCTACACCTTC	CASSRDSWGYTF
TRBD2	TRBJ2-7	TRBV28	-	TGTGCCAGCAGCACCACTAGCGGGAGACTGTACGAGCAGTACTTC	CASSTTSGRLYEQYF
-	TRBJ2-3	TRBV10-3	-	TGTGCCATCAGCCGGGACTCTCCATCGTTTTTCACCTGCACAGATACGCAGTATTTT	CAISRDSPSFFTCTDTQYF
TRBD1	TRBJ1-6	TRBV28	-	TGTGCCAGCAGTTTATTTGGGTGGAGGATGAGGGACAGGGGAGTTTCACCCCTCCACTTT	CASSLFGWRMRDRGVSPLHF
TRBD1	TRBJ1-1	TRBV2	-	TGTGCCAGCAGTGTAGGACAGGGGGGGAACACTGAAGCTTTCTTT	CASSVGQGGNTEAFF
-	TRBJ1-4	TRBV4-3	-	TGCGCCAGCAGCCAACAACCGGGACTTCCTAATGAAAAACTGTTTTTT	CASSQQPGLPNEKLFF
-	TRBJ2-3	TRBV6-6	-	TGTGCCAGTACGCCTCGTTCTACTACGCAGTATTTT	CASTPRSTTQYF
TRBD1	TRBJ1-1	TRBV5-1	-	TGCGCCAGCAGTGGGGCGACAGGGCCGAACACTGAAGCTTTCTTT	CASSGATGPNTEAFF
-	TRBJ2-1	TRBV11-3	-	TGTGCCAGCAGCTTAGATAGGTGGGGGGGCGTGAGCTCCTACAATGAGCAGTTCTTC	CASSLDRWGGVSSYNEQFF
TRBD1	TRBJ1-1	TRBV5-1	once	TGCGCCAGCAGCTTTCGGGGGACAGGAGTAAACACTGAAGCTTTCTTT	CASSFRGTGVNTEAFF
TRBD2	TRBJ2-1	TRBV19	-	TGTGCCAGTAGTATAGGTCTAGCGGGAGTCAATGAGCAGTTCTTC	CASSIGLAGVNEQFF
TRBD1	TRBJ1-5	TRBV28	-	TGTGCCAGCAGTTTATGGGGACAGGGGAGCAATCAGCCCCAGCATTTT	CASSLWGQGSNQPQHF
-	TRBJ1-5	TRBV28	-	TGTGCCAGCAGGCGGGGGAGCAATCAGCCCCAGCATTTT	CASRRGSNQPQHF
TRBD1	TRBJ1-2	TRBV27	few	TGTGCCAGCAGTTCCCAGGGGGCGGCTGGCTACACCTTC	CASSSQGAAGYTF
TRBD1	TRBJ1-3	TRBV5-1	-	TGCGCCAGCAGCTCGACAGGGGGCTCTGGAAACACCATATATTTT	CASSSTGGSGNTIYF
-	TRBJ1-5	TRBV18	-	TGTGCCAGCTCTCATGGGGACTATAGTCAGCCCCAGCATTTT	CASSHGDYSQPQHF
TRBD2	TRBJ2-1	TRBV7-9	-	TGTGCCAGCACCCTTACTAGCGGCCAGTACAATGAGCAGTTCTTC	CASTLTSGQYNEQFF
-	TRBJ2-7	TRBV28	-	TGTGCCAGCAGTTGGACAGAAGATACCTACGAGCAGTACTTC	CASSWTEDTYEQYF
TRBD1	TRBJ2-7	TRBV19	-	TGTGCCAGTAGTATTTCTTGGGACAGTTCCGCCTACGAGCAGTACTTC	CASSISWDSSAYEQYF
TRBD2	TRBJ2-1	TRBV6-5	-	TGTGCCAGCAGTCAAACTAGCGAGAGAAATGAGCAGTTCTTC	CASSQTSERNEQFF
TRBD2	TRBJ2-1	TRBV19	once	TGTGCCAGTAGTATAGTAGCGGGGATTTACAATGAGCAGTTCTTC	CASSIVAGIYNEQFF
TRBD1	TRBJ1-4	TRBV7-9	-	TGTGCCAGCAGCTCCGGACAGGCTTTTAATGAAAAACTGTTTTTT	CASSSGQAFNEKLFF
TRBD1	TRBJ1-5	TRBV19	-	TGTGCCAGTTCAGGGGGCTTTCAGGCCCAGCATTTT	CASSGGFQAQHF
TRBD2	TRBJ2-1	TRBV7-6	-	TGTGCCAGCAGCCCTTCTAGCGGGGCCTACAATGAGCAGTTCTTC	CASSPSSGAYNEQFF
-	TRBJ2-1	TRBV3-1/TRBV3-2	-	TGTGCCAGCAGCCTAAGTGGGAGCTCCTACAATGAGCAGTTCTTC	CASSLSGSSYNEQFF
-	TRBJ2-7	TRBV30	few	TGTGCCTGGAGCCGTACAGGAGCCAGGAACGAGCAGTACTTC	CAWSRTGARNEQYF
-	TRBJ2-1	TRBV6-6	-	TGTGCCAGCAGTTACTACGGGAACCACAATGAGCAGTTCTTC	CASSYYGNHNEQFF
TRBD1	TRBJ2-7	TRBV7-8	-	TGTGCCAGCAGCTTAGCGCTCAGGGACAGGGCTAACGAGCAGTACTTC	CASSLALRDRANEQYF
-	TRBJ1-1	TRBV28	-	TGTGCCAGCAACCTTTTGGTGGACAGCCCAGGGAACACTGAAGCTTTCTTT	CASNLLVDSPGNTEAFF
-	TRBJ1-3	TRBV2	-	TGTGCCAGCAGCCAGTCTGGAAACACCATATATTTT	CASSQSGNTIYF
TRBD2	TRBJ2-7	TRBV14	-	TGTGCCAGCAGCCCTAGCGGGAGCTCCTACGAGCAGTACTTC	CASSPSGSSYEQYF
-	TRBJ1-1	TRBV2	-	TGTGCCAGCACCTCCCGGGGGGACACTGAAGCTTTCTTT	CASTSRGDTEAFF
-	TRBJ1-5	TRBV9	-	TGTGCCAGCAGCGCAGGGAATCAGCCCCAGCATTTT	CASSAGNQPQHF
TRBD1	TRBJ1-1	TRBV19	-	TGTGCCAGTTCCCGGACAGGGCGGGATGAAGCTTTCTTT	CASSRTGRDEAFF
-	TRBJ2-3	TRBV5-6	-	TGTGCCAGCAGCGAGAGCGCAGATACGCAGTATTTT	CASSESADTQYF
TRBD1	TRBJ2-1	TRBV6-5	-	TGTGCCAGCAAACGGGACAGTTACAATGAGCAGTTCTTC	CASKRDSYNEQFF
-	TRBJ1-1	TRBV11-2	-	TGTGCCAGCAGCTTATCGTTCAACACTGAAGCTTTCTTT	CASSLSFNTEAFF
-	TRBJ1-2	TRBV5-6	-	TGTGCCAGCAGCTTGTTGACGACGGGGAGAATCTTC	CASSLLTTGRIF
TRBD1	TRBJ1-2	TRBV7-3	-	TGTGCCAGCGGTAATCCGGGACAGGGGGGCTACACCTTC	CASGNPGQGGYTF
-	TRBJ2-1	TRBV9	-	TGTGCCAGCAGCGTAGCCGGACATAGCTACAATGAGCAGTTCTTC	CASSVAGHSYNEQFF
TRBD1	TRBJ2-7	TRBV19	-	TGTGCCAGTAGCCATCCGGGACAGGGGTCCTACGAGCAGTACTTC	CASSHPGQGSYEQYF
TRBD1	TRBJ1-4	TRBV27	once	TGTGCCAGCAGTCTACTAAAGACAGGGCGGAATGAAAAACTGTTTTTT	CASSLLKTGRNEKLFF
TRBD1	TRBJ1-1	TRBV30	-	TGTGCCTGGAGTCCTAGGGGGCAAGGTGAAGCTTTCTTT	CAWSPRGQGEAFF
TRBD1	TRBJ1-6	TRBV5-6	-	TGTGCCAGCAGCTCCCGGACAGGGATCAATTCACCCCTCCACTTT	CASSSRTGINSPLHF
-	TRBJ1-6	TRBV11-2	-	TGTGCCAGCAGCTTAACCCAGGGTCATTCACCCCTCCACTTT	CASSLTQGHSPLHF
-	TRBJ1-2	TRBV10-3	-	TGTGCCATCAGGACCGGACAGAGCTACACCTTC	CAIRTGQSYTF
-	TRBJ1-2	TRBV11-2	-	TGTGCCAGCAGTATAGCTTATTCCGATAACTATGGCTACACCTTC	CASSIAYSDNYGYTF
TRBD1	TRBJ2-3	TRBV19	-	TGTGCCAGTAGTATGGGACAGGGAGGGTTCACAGATACGCAGTATTTT	CASSMGQGGFTDTQYF
-	TRBJ1-3	TRBV9	-	TGTGCCAGCAGCGTAGAGGGGGGGAACACCATATATTTT	CASSVEGGNTIYF
TRBD1	TRBJ1-1	TRBV4-1	few	TGCGCCAGCAGCCGCCGACAGGGGACACTTATGAACACTGAAGCTTTCTTT	CASSRRQGTLMNTEAFF
-	TRBJ2-1	TRBV7-3	-	TGTGCCAGCAGCTCCGGTCGGGGAGAAGCTCTCAATGAGCAGTTCTTC	CASSSGRGEALNEQFF